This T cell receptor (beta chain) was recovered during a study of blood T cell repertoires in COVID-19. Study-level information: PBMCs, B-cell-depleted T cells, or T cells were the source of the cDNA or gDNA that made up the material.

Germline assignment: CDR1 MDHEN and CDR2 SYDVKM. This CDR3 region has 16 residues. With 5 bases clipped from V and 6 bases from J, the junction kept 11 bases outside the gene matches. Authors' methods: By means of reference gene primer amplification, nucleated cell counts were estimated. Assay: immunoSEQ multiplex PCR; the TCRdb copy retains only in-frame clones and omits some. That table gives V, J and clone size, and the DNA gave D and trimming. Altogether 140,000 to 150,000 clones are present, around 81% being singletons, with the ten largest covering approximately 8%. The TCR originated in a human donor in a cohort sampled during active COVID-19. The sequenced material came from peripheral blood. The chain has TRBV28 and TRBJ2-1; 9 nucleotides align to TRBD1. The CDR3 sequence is CASSTYRGRGRNEQFF. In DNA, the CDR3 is TGTGCCAGCAGTACGTACAGGGGGCGAGGGCGCAATGAGCAGTTCTTC. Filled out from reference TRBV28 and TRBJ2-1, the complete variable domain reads DVKVTQSSRYLVKRTGEKVFLECVQDMDHENMFWYRQDPGLGLRLIYFSYDVKMKEKGDIPEGYSVSREKKERFSLILESASTNQTSMYLCASSTYRGRGRNEQFFGPGTRLTVL.